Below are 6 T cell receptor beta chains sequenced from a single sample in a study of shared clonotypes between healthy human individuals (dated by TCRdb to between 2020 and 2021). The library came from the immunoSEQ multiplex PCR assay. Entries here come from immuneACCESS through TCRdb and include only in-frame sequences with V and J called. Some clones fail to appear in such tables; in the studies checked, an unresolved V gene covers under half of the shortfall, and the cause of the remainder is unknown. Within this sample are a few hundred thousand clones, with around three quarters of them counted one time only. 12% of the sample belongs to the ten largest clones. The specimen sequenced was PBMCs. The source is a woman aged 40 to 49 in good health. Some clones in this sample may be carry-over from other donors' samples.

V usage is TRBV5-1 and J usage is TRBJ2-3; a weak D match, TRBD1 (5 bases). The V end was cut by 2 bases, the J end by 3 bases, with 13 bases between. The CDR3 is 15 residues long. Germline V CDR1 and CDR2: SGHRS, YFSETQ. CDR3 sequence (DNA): TGCGCCAGCAGCTTTCAGGGAATCATAACAGATACGCAGTATTTT. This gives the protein CASSFQGIITDTQYF.

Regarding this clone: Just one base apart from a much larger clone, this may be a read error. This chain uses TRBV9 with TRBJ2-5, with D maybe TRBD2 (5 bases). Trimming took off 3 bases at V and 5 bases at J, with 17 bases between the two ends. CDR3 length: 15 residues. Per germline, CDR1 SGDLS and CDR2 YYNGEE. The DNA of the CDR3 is TGTGCCAGCAGCGAGCGGAGCGAGAGTTGGGAGACCCAGTACTTC. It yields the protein CASSERSESWETQYF.

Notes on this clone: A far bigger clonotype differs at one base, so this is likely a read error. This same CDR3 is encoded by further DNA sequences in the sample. CDR3 protein: CSVNEDGGGNYGYTF. CDR3 sequence (DNA): TGCAGCGTCAATGAGGACGGCGGGGGTAACTATGGCTACACCTTC. The chain employs TRBV29-1 and TRBJ1-2, with a possible D match to TRBD1 (5 bases). CDR3 length: 15 residues. V lost 6 bases to trimming and J lost 1 base, with 18 bases between them. From germline, CDR1 is SQVTM and CDR2 ANQGSEA.

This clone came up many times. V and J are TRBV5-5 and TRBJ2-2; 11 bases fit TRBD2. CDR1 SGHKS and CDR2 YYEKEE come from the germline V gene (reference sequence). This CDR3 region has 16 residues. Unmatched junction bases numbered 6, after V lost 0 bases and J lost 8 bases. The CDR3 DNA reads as TGTGCCAGCAGCTTGGAACTAGCGGGAGTATTTGGGGAGCTGTTTTTT. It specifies CASSLELAGVFGELFF.

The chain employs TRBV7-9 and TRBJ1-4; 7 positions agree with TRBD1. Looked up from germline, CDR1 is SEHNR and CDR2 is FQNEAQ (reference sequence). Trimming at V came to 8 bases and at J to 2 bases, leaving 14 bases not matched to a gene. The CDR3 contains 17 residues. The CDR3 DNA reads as TGTGCCAGCGGAGAGGGGGCGCTTAGAGGTACTAATGAAAAACTGTTTTTT. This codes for CASGEGALRGTNEKLFF.

Here the CDR3 DNA reads TGTGCCAGTAGTATCCCCTACAGGGGCGATAGCAATCAGCCCCAGCATTTT. It specifies CASSIPYRGDSNQPQHF. This chain uses TRBV19 with TRBJ1-5, with TRBD1 matching 7 bases. The CDR3 is 17 residues long. Germline CDR1 reads LNHDA; CDR2 reads SQIVND (reference sequence). The ends lost 3 bases at V and 0 bases at J; junction bases unmatched: 8. The full variable domain, with the rest looked up from reference TRBV19 and TRBJ1-5, is DGGITQSPKYLFRKEGQNVTLSCEQNLNHDAMYWYRQDPGQGLRLIYYSQIVNDFQKGDIAEGYSVSREKKESFPLTVTSAQKNPTAFYLCASSIPYRGDSNQPQHFGDGTRLSIL.